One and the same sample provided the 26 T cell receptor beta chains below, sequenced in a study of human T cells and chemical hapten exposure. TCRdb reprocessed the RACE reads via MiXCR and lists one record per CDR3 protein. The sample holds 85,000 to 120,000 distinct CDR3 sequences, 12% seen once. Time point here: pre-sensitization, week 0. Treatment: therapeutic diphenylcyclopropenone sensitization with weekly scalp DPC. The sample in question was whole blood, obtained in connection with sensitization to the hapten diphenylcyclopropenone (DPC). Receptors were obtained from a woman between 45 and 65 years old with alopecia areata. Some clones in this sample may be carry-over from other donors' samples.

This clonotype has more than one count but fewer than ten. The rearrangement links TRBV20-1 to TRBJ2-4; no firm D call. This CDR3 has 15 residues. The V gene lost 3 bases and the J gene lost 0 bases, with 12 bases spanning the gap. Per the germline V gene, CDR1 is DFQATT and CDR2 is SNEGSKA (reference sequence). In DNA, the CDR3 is TGCAGTGCTAGTATGGGTGGCGGAGCCAAAAACATTCAGTACTTC. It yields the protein CSASMGGGAKNIQYF.

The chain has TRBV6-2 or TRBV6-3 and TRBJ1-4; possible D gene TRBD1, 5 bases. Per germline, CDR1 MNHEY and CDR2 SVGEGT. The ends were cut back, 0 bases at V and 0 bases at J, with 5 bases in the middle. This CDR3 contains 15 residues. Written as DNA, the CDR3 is TGTGCCAGCAGTTACTCGGGGGCAACTAATGAAAAACTGTTTTTT. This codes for CASSYSGATNEKLFF.

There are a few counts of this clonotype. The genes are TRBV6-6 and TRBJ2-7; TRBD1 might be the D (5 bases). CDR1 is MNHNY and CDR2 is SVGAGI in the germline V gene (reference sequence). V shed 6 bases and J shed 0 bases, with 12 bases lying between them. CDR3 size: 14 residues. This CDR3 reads CASRDRQSSYEQYF. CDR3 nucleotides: TGTGCCAGCAGGGACCGACAGAGCTCCTACGAGCAGTACTTC.

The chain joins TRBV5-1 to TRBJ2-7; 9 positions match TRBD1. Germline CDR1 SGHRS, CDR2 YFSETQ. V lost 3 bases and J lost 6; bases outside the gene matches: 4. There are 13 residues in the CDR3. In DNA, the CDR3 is TGCGCCAGCAGCTCGAGACAGGGGGGCGAGCAGTACTTC. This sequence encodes CASSSRQGGEQYF.

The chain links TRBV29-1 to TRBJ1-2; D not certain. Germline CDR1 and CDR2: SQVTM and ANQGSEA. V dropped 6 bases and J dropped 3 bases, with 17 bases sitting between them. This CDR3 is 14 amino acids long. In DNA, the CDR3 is TGCAGCGTGCGGTGGGCTGGGAGCGACTATGGCTACACCTTC. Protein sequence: CSVRWAGSDYGYTF.

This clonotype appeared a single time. CDR3 amino acids: CASSLYSDQPQHF. For the CDR3, the DNA is TGTGCCAGCAGTTTATACAGCGATCAGCCCCAGCATTTT. The chain links TRBV28 to TRBJ1-5; D is unresolved. V was clipped by 1 base and J by 5 bases, with 6 bases between them. CDR1 is MDHEN, CDR2 SYDVKM, per germline. This CDR3 comprises 13 residues.

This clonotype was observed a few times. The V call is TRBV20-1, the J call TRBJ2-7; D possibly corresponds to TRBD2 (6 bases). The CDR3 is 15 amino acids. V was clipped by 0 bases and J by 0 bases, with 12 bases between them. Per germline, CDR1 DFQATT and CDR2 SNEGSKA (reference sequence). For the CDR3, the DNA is TGCAGTGCTAGAGATGGTAGTAGCGGCTCCTACGAGCAGTACTTC. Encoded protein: CSARDGSSGSYEQYF.

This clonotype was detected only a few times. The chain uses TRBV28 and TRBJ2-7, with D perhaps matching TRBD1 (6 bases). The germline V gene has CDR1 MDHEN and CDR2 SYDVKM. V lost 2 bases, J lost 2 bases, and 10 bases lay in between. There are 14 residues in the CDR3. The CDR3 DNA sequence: TGTGCCAGCAGTTTAACAGGGCCCCCCTACGAGCAGTACTTC. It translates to CASSLTGPPYEQYF.

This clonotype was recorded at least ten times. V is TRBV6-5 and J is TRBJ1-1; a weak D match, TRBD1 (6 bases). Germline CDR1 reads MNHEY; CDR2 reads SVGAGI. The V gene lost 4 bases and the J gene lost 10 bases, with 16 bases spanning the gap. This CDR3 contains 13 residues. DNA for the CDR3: TGTGCCAGCAGTTCCACCGCACAGGGTGTAGCTTTCTTT. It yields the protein CASSSTAQGVAFF.

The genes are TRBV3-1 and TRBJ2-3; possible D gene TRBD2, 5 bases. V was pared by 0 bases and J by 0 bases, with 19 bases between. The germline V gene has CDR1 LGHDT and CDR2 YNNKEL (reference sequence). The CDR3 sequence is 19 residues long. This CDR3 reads CASSQDNPRPRTSTDTQYF. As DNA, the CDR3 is TGTGCCAGCAGCCAAGATAACCCCAGGCCGCGGACTAGCACAGATACGCAGTATTTT.

The CDR3 region has the DNA TGCAGTGCACGTACGCCGGGCGGGGACTCCTACGAGCAGTACTTC. It translates to CSARTPGGDSYEQYF. The V gene is TRBV20-1, the J gene TRBJ2-7, with D possibly being TRBD2 (6 bases). CDR3 size: 15 residues. CDR1 and CDR2 (germline): DFQATT, SNEGSKA (reference sequence). V was cut by 6 bases and J by 0 bases, with 18 bases left in between.

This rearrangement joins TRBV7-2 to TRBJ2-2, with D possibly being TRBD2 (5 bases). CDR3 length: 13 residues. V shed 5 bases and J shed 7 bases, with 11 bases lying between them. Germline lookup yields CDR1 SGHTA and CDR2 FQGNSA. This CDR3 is CASSPWRVGELFF. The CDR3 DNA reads TGTGCCAGCAGCCCATGGCGGGTCGGGGAGCTGTTTTTT.

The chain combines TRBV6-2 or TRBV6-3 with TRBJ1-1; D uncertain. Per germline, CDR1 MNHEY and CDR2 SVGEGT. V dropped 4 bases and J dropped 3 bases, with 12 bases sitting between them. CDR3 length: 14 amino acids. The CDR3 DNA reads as TGTGCCAGCAGTTCACGGGCAGACCACACTGAAGCTTTCTTT. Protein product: CASSSRADHTEAFF.

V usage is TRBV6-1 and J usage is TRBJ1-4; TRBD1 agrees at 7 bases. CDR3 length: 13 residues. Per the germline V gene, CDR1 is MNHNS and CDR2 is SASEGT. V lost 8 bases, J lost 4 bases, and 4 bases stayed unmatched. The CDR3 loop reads CASRWDSNEKLFF. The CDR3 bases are TGTGCCAGCCGGTGGGACAGTAATGAAAAACTGTTTTTT.

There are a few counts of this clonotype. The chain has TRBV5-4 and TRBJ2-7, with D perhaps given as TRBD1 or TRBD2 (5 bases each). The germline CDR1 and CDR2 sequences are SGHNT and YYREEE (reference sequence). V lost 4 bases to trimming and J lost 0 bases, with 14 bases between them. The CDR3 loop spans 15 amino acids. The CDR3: CASSPPGASSYEQYF. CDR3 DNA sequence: TGTGCCAGCAGCCCCCCCGGGGCTAGCTCCTACGAGCAGTACTTC.

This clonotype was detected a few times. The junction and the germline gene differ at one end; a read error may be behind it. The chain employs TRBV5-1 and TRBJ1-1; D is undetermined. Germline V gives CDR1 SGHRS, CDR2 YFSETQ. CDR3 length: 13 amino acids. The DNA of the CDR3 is TGCGCCAGCAGCTTCACCTTGAAAACTGAAGCTTTCTTT. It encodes CASSFTLKTEAFF. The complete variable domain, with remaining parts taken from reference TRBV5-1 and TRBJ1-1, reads KAGVTQTPRYLIKTRGQQVTLSCSPISGHRSVSWYQQTPGQGLQFLFEYFSETQRNKGNFPGRFSGRQFSNSRSEMNVSTLELGDSALYLCASSFTLKTEAFFGQGTRLTVV.

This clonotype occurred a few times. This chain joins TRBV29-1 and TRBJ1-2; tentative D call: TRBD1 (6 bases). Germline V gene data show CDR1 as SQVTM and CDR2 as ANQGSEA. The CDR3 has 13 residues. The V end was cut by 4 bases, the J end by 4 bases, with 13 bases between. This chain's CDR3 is CSVVQGLSYGYTF. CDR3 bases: TGCAGCGTTGTTCAGGGGCTCAGCTATGGCTACACCTTC.

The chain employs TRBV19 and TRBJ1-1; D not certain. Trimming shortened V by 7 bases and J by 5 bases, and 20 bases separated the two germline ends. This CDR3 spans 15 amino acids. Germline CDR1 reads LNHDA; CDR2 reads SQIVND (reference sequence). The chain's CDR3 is CASTLALGSSTEAFF. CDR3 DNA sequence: TGTGCCAGTACCCTTGCTCTCGGAAGTTCAACTGAAGCTTTCTTT.

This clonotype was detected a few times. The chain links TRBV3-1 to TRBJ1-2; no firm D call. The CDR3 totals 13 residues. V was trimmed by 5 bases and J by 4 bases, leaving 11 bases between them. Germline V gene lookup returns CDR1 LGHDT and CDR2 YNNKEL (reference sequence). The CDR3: CASSIRHVYGYTF. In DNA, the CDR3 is TGTGCCAGCAGCATACGACATGTCTATGGCTACACCTTC.

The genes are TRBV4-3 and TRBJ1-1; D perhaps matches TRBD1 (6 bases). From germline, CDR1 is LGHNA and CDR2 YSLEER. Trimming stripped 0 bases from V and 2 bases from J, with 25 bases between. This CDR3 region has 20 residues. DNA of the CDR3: TGCGCCAGCAGCCAAGATTTGATAAGGCGGGACACCCTAACCAACACTGAAGCTTTCTTT. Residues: CASSQDLIRRDTLTNTEAFF.

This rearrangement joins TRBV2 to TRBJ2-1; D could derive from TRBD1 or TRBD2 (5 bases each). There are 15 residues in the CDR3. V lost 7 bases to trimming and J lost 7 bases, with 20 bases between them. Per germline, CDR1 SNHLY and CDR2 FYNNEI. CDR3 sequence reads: CASKSQGHGGNEQFF. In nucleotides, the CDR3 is TGTGCCAGCAAAAGTCAGGGTCATGGGGGTAATGAGCAGTTCTTC.

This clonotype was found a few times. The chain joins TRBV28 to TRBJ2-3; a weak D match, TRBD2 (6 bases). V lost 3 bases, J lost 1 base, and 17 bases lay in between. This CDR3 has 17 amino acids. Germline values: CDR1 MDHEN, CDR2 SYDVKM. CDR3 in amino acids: CASSFSLGWEGTDTQYF. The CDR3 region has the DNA TGTGCCAGCAGTTTCTCGTTGGGGTGGGAGGGCACAGATACGCAGTATTTT.

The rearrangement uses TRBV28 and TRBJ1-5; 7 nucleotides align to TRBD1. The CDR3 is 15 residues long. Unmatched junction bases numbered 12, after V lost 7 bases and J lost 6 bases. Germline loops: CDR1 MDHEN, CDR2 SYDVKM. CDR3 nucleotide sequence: TGTGCCAGCACTCCTCTAGGGGGCGGGAGTCAGCCCCAGCATTTT. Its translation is CASTPLGGGSQPQHF.

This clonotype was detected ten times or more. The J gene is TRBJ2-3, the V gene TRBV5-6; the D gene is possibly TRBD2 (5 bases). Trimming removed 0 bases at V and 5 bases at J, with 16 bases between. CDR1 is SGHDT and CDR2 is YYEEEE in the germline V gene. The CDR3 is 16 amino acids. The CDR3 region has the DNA TGTGCCAGCAGCTTGGTAAGACGGCTAGCCGGAGATACGCAGTATTTT. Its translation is CASSLVRRLAGDTQYF.

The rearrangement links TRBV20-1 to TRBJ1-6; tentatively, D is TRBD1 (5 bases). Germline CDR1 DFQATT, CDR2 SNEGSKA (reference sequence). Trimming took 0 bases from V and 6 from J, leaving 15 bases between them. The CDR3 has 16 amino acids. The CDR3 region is CSARDGASGTNSPLHF. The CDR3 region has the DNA TGCAGTGCTAGAGATGGGGCGAGCGGGACTAATTCACCCCTCCACTTT.

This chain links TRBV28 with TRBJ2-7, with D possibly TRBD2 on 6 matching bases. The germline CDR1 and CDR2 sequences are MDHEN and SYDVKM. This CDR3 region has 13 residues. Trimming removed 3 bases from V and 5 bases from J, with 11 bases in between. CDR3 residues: CASSFGGLHEQYF. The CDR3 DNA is TGTGCCAGCAGTTTCGGAGGGCTCCACGAGCAGTACTTC. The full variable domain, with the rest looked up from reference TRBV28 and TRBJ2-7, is DVKVTQSSRYLVKRTGEKVFLECVQDMDHENMFWYRQDPGLGLRLIYFSYDVKMKEKGDIPEGYSVSREKKERFSLILESASTNQTSMYLCASSFGGLHEQYFGPGTRLTVT.